In its sample, the clone carrying this T cell receptor beta chain was seen a few times. MiXCR, applied by TCRdb to the 5' RACE reads, yields one record per CDR3 protein. The sample yields around 180,000 distinct CDR3 sequences, 16% seen once. This CDR3 comprises 15 residues. Germline V gene data show CDR1 as SGHRS and CDR2 as YFSETQ. The V gene lost 1 base and the J gene lost 6 bases, with 11 bases spanning the gap. These data belong to a study of T-cell memory formation after mild COVID-19. Overall study context: Largely donor-specific sequence clusters came from a couple of donors.

The chain uses TRBV5-1 and TRBJ1-6; D gene ambiguous. Input material: PBMCs or a T cell subset sorted from them (not recorded which). This TCR was sampled from an adult woman who had mild COVID-19 (a few samples of this study predate the infection). Cell type and time point are not known. The CDR3 sequence is CASSLTGLGNSPLHF. Written as DNA, the CDR3 is TGCGCCAGCAGCTTGACGGGGTTAGGTAATTCACCCCTCCACTTT.